The text below deals with one T cell receptor beta chain. Its antigen remains unidentified. The sample holds other DNA sequences that translate to the same CDR3. The data stem from a study of shared clonotypes between healthy human individuals. Overall study results and limits: The naive CD4 repertoires of several donors were compared, and approximately 5% of clonotypes were shared.

Produced via immunoSEQ multiplex PCR; TCRdb's table is partial and in-frame only. Of millions of clones in the sample, approximately 92% are singletons; the top ten hold under 0.15%. The sequence was collected from a man aged 18 to 30 in good health. Sequenced sample: naive CD4+ T cells sorted from blood. Indicated subset: CD45RA+ positively selected.

The CDR3 sequence: CASSLGQYEQYF. The CDR3, as DNA: TGCGCCAGCAGCTTGGGACAGTACGAGCAGTACTTC. J is TRBJ2-7 and V is TRBV5-1; TRBD1 might be the D (5 bases). Trimming stripped 0 bases from V and 4 bases from J, with 5 bases between. Per germline, CDR1 SGHRS and CDR2 YFSETQ. The CDR3 covers 12 residues.